A single T cell receptor (beta chain) is shown here with its context. Libraries were prepared by immunoSEQ multiplex PCR; TCRdb keeps only in-frame clonotypes and omits some of them. The sample shows some 2 million clones, about 95% of them seen only once. Positive CCR7 selection of CD45RO-negative cells yielded the naive CD8 cells, and terminally differentiated effector memory CD45RA+ cells were excluded. This sample is drawn from a study of shared clonotypes between healthy human individuals. Germline V gene lookup returns CDR1 SGDLS and CDR2 YYNGEE. V was shortened by 0 bases and J by 5 bases, with 13 bases between the two germline ends. CDR3 length: 15 residues.

Input material: naive CD8+ T cells sorted from blood. The J gene is TRBJ2-3, the V gene TRBV9; D is possibly TRBD2 (7 bases). The clonotype originates from a young man in good health. CDR3 bases: TGTGCCAGCAGCGTAGAAGGGGGGGATTTAGATACGCAGTATTTT. As protein: CASSVEGGDLDTQYF. The full variable domain, rest sourced from reference TRBV9 and TRBJ2-3, is DSGVTQTPKHLITATGQRVTLRCSPRSGDLSVYWYQQSLDQGLQFLIQYYNGEERAKGNILERFSAQQFPDLHSELNLSSLELGDSALYFCASSVEGGDLDTQYFGPGTRLTVL.